The 31 T cell receptor beta chains in this list originate from one sample, sequenced in a study of shared clonotypes between healthy human individuals. Libraries were prepared by immunoSEQ multiplex PCR; TCRdb keeps only in-frame clonotypes and omits some of them. The sample shows roughly 1,100,000 clones, around 76% of them seen only once. Sequenced material: memory CD4+ T cells sorted from blood. Stated subset: CD45RA-negative fraction. These receptor sequences come from a man aged 18 to 35 in good health.

This clone was found a few times. The V and J genes are TRBV28 and TRBJ1-1; 9 bases agree with TRBD1. The CDR3 extends over 14 amino acids. Losses at the gene ends were 3 bases for V and 4 bases for J; bases not matched to a gene: 3. Per germline, CDR1 MDHEN and CDR2 SYDVKM. CDR3: CASSFGQGSTEAFF. In DNA form, the CDR3 reads TGTGCCAGCAGTTTCGGACAGGGGAGCACTGAAGCTTTCTTT.

The V and J genes are TRBV18 and TRBJ2-2; 7 nucleotides match TRBD1. The CDR3 has 16 amino acids. Germline V lookup: CDR1 KGHSH, CDR2 LQKENI. V shed 1 base and J 3 bases; nucleotides not matched to a gene: 5. The CDR3 is CASSPLGTVDTGELFF. The CDR3, as DNA: TGTGCCAGCTCACCACTCGGGACAGTTGACACCGGGGAGCTGTTTTTT. Using reference TRBV18 and TRBJ2-2 for the parts outside the CDR3, the full variable domain is NAGVMQNPRHLVRRRGQEARLRCSPMKGHSHVYWYRQLPEEGLKFMVYLQKENIIDESGMPKERFSAEFPKEGPSILRIQQVVRGDSAAYFCASSPLGTVDTGELFFGEGSRLTVL.

This clone was recorded once. The chain combines TRBV2 with TRBJ1-5; D is unresolved. The CDR3 is made up of 13 amino acids. V shed 6 bases and J shed 4 bases, with 10 bases lying between them. CDR1 is SNHLY and CDR2 is FYNNEI in the germline V gene. The CDR3 nucleotides are TGTGCCAGCAGCCCGGACGGTAATCAGCCCCAGCATTTT. Protein sequence: CASSPDGNQPQHF.

The CDR3 coding sequence is TGTGCCAGCGTTCGGGCGGCAGGGCAAGGCGAGCAGTACTTC. It yields the protein CASVRAAGQGEQYF. This chain uses TRBV6-5 with TRBJ2-7; a weak D match, TRBD1 (5 bases). The CDR3 is 14 amino acids. From germline, CDR1 is MNHEY and CDR2 SVGAGI. Trimming removed 8 bases at V and 6 bases at J, with 20 bases between.

This clone has only a few counts. The gene calls are TRBV4-3 and TRBJ2-3; the D gene could be TRBD1 or TRBD2 (5 bases each). This CDR3 spans 15 amino acids. Germline lookup yields CDR1 LGHNA and CDR2 YSLEER. V was trimmed by 0 bases and J by 4 bases, leaving 11 bases between them. CDR3 in amino acids: CASSQDARGADTQYF. Written as DNA, the CDR3 is TGCGCCAGCAGCCAAGACGCGAGGGGTGCAGATACGCAGTATTTT.

The rearrangement joins TRBV13 to TRBJ1-1; 11 positions match TRBD1. CDR3 length equals 15 residues. J was trimmed by 4 bases and V by 2 bases; bases with no gene match: 3. Germline-derived CDR1 and CDR2 are PRHDT and FYEKMQ (reference sequence). Here the CDR3 reads CASSLKGTGGTEAFF. The CDR3 DNA is TGTGCCAGCAGCTTAAAGGGGACAGGGGGCACTGAAGCTTTCTTT.

This clone was observed a few times. This chain links TRBV14 with TRBJ2-5; the match to TRBD2 covers 13 bases. The CDR3 is 18 amino acids. Germline assignment: CDR1 SGHDN and CDR2 FVKESK. The trim removed 4 bases at V and 5 bases at J, leaving 13 bases unmatched. CDR3 in amino acids: CASSPRTSGRWGRETQYF. DNA for the CDR3: TGTGCCAGCAGCCCTAGGACTAGCGGGAGATGGGGTCGGGAGACCCAGTACTTC.

This clone was seen at least ten times. The sample holds other DNA sequences that translate to the same CDR3. The gene calls are TRBV15 and TRBJ1-1; possibly TRBD1 for D (5 bases). Looked up from germline, CDR1 is LNHNV and CDR2 is YYDKDF (reference sequence). V was clipped by 5 bases and J by 10 bases, with 17 bases between them. The CDR3 loop spans 13 amino acids. The chain's CDR3 is CATSPRQGGSAFF. The CDR3 bases are TGTGCCACCAGCCCCCGGCAGGGCGGGTCAGCTTTCTTT.

Comments on this clone: Other nucleotide sequences from this sample produce the same CDR3. The V and J genes are TRBV5-4 and TRBJ1-4; the D gene is possibly TRBD1 (6 bases). The CDR3 sequence is 13 residues long. Germline assignment: CDR1 SGHNT and CDR2 YYREEE (reference sequence). The ends were cut back, 4 bases at V and 5 bases at J, with 9 bases in the middle. The CDR3 sequence: CASSRDKNEKLFF. In DNA form, the CDR3 reads TGTGCCAGCAGCCGGGACAAAAATGAAAAACTGTTTTTT.

There are a few counts of this clone. The chain recombines TRBV7-9 with TRBJ2-7, with D possibly being TRBD1 (5 bases). Trimming took 3 bases from V and 3 from J, leaving 9 bases between them. From germline, CDR1 is SEHNR and CDR2 FQNEAQ (reference sequence). The CDR3 has 13 amino acids. In DNA, the CDR3 is TGTGCCAGCAGCTTGAGACAGAGCTACGAGCAGTACTTC. Translated, it gives CASSLRQSYEQYF.

V gene TRBV5-6 combines with J gene TRBJ2-3; a weak D match, TRBD2 (7 bases). Germline CDR1 and CDR2: SGHDT and YYEEEE. The CDR3 is 16 residues long. Trimming cost V 3 bases and J 4 bases, with 18 bases left between them. The CDR3 region is CASSWGAGGGADTQYF. CDR3 DNA sequence: TGTGCCAGCAGCTGGGGGGCTGGCGGGGGAGCAGATACGCAGTATTTT. The entire variable domain, with the rest obtained from reference TRBV5-6 and TRBJ2-3, is as follows: DAGVTQSPTHLIKTRGQQVTLRCSPKSGHDTVSWYQQALGQGPQFIFQYYEEEERQRGNFPDRFSGHQFPNYSSELNVNALLLGDSALYLCASSWGAGGGADTQYFGPGTRLTVL.

The V call is TRBV19, the J call TRBJ1-6, with TRBD1 matching over 8 bases. CDR1 LNHDA and CDR2 SQIVND come from the germline V gene (reference sequence). The CDR3 contains 16 residues. Trimming at V came to 5 bases and at J to 7 bases, leaving 10 bases not matched to a gene. As DNA, the CDR3 is TGTGCCAGTAGTCAACGGACAGGGAAGAGGAATTCACCCCTCCACTTT. Residues: CASSQRTGKRNSPLHF.

The rearrangement joins TRBV30 to TRBJ2-1; TRBD2 matches at 10 bases. V was pared by 0 bases and J by 5 bases, with 1 base of the junction left unmatched. Per the germline V gene, CDR1 is GTSNPN and CDR2 is SVGIG (reference sequence). CDR3 length: 14 amino acids. The CDR3 spells CAWSVLAGDNEQFF. The CDR3 DNA reads TGTGCCTGGAGTGTTCTAGCGGGAGACAATGAGCAGTTCTTC.

This clone has only a few counts. The V and J genes are TRBV10-2 and TRBJ2-2; D is uncertain. V dropped 9 bases and J dropped 0 bases, with 8 bases sitting between them. The CDR3 loop spans 13 amino acids. CDR1 and CDR2 from the germline V gene are WSHSY and SAAADI. For the CDR3, the DNA is TGCGCCAGTTTACGCCCGAACACCGGGGAGCTGTTTTTT. This sequence encodes CASLRPNTGELFF.

This chain joins TRBV4-1 and TRBJ2-6; D call uncertain. This CDR3 is built from 16 residues. Trimming stripped 1 base from V and 6 bases from J, with 13 bases between. The germline V gene has CDR1 MGHRA and CDR2 YSYEKL. CDR3: CASSQVSGNKANVLTF. In nucleotides, the CDR3 is TGCGCCAGCAGCCAAGTAAGTGGGAATAAGGCCAACGTCCTGACTTTC.

This chain links TRBV7-3 with TRBJ2-3; 10 nucleotides line up with TRBD1. From germline, CDR1 is SGHTA and CDR2 FQGTGA. The J segment lost 6 bases and the V segment lost 5 bases, leaving 8 bases of the junction unmatched. This CDR3 contains 15 residues. This CDR3 reads CASSPGTGVSDTQYF. CDR3 sequence (DNA): TGTGCCAGCAGCCCCGGGACAGGGGTTTCGGATACGCAGTATTTT. The variable domain in full, completed from reference TRBV7-3 and TRBJ2-3, reads GAGVSQTPSNKVTEKGKYVELRCDPISGHTALYWYRQSLGQGPEFLIYFQGTGAADDSGLPNDRFFAVRPEGSVSTLKIQRTERGDSAVYLCASSPGTGVSDTQYFGPGTRLTVL.

CDR3 nucleotide sequence: TGTGCCAGCAGCTCTAGCGGGAGATTGGAGACCCAGTACTTC. Translation gives CASSSSGRLETQYF. The rearrangement links TRBV11-2 to TRBJ2-5; 10 bases map to TRBD2. After removal of 4 bases from V and 5 bases from J, the junction contained 4 bases not matched to a gene. Germline CDR1 reads SGHAT; CDR2 reads FQNNGV. The CDR3 consists of 14 residues.

This rearrangement joins TRBV9 to TRBJ2-1, with 7 nucleotides matching TRBD2. This CDR3 is 15 amino acids long. Trimming cost V 4 bases and J 7 bases; bases outside gene matches: 11. Germline CDR1 is SGDLS and CDR2 is YYNGEE. The CDR3 loop is CASSLASGGWNEQFF. The DNA of the CDR3 is TGTGCCAGCAGCTTGGCTAGCGGTGGTTGGAATGAGCAGTTCTTC.

This clone has at least ten counts. At the DNA level, this CDR3 is encoded by other sequences in the same sample as well. J is TRBJ1-3 and V is TRBV7-9; D gene ambiguous. V was clipped by 2 bases and J by 0 bases, with 5 bases between them. CDR3 length: 14 amino acids. CDR1 is SEHNR, CDR2 FQNEAQ, per germline (reference sequence). The DNA of the CDR3 is TGTGCCAGCAGCTTACACTCCTCTGGAAACACCATATATTTT. It yields the protein CASSLHSSGNTIYF.

This clone was recorded a few times. The rearrangement links TRBV6-5 to TRBJ1-4; possible D gene TRBD1, 6 bases. The CDR3 spans 14 residues. V was clipped by 6 bases and J by 2 bases, with 10 bases between them. Germline CDR1 MNHEY, CDR2 SVGAGI. CDR3 loop: CASRTDSTNEKLFF. The CDR3 coding sequence is TGTGCCAGCAGAACGGACAGTACTAATGAAAAACTGTTTTTT.

The V and J genes are TRBV27 and TRBJ2-1; 10 bases align to TRBD2. Germline V gene sequence: CDR1 MNHEY, CDR2 SMNVEV (reference sequence). The CDR3 totals 16 residues. V dropped 5 bases and J dropped 8; count of bases not matched to a gene: 12. The CDR3 DNA is TGTGCCAGCAGTGACCTTACGGGACTAGCGAACTATGAGCAGTTCTTC. It encodes CASSDLTGLANYEQFF.

CDR3 amino acids: CASSLGEAPYEQYF. The CDR3, as DNA: TGTGCCAGCAGCTTAGGGGAGGCCCCCTACGAGCAGTACTTC. This sequence joins TRBV5-4 and TRBJ2-7; a weak D match, TRBD2 (6 bases). The ends were cut back, 2 bases at V and 2 bases at J, with 11 bases in the middle. CDR3 length: 14 amino acids. Looked up from germline, CDR1 is SGHNT and CDR2 is YYREEE (reference sequence).

This clone was counted many times. This sequence joins TRBV7-8 and TRBJ2-6; a possible D gene is TRBD1 (5 bases). Germline-derived CDR1 and CDR2 are SGHVS and FQNEAQ. This CDR3 comprises 16 residues. V lost 6 bases and J lost 4, with 16 bases in between. Here the CDR3 reads CASRPAGPGGANVLTF. CDR3 DNA: TGTGCCAGCAGGCCGGCAGGGCCGGGCGGGGCCAACGTCCTGACTTTC.

V is TRBV6-1 and J is TRBJ1-4, with D unclear. The CDR3 has 11 residues. The germline V gene encodes CDR1 MNHNS and CDR2 SASEGT. The V end lost 9 bases, the J end lost 8 bases, and 10 bases lay between the germline ends. CDR3: CASGEKEKLFF. The CDR3 region has the DNA TGTGCCAGTGGGGAAAAGGAAAAACTGTTTTTT.

The genes are TRBV4-1 and TRBJ2-7; D remains ambiguous. Trimming took 3 bases from V and 2 from J, leaving 17 bases between them. This CDR3 has 16 residues. The V gene's germline CDR1 is MGHRA and CDR2 YSYEKL. CDR3 in DNA: TGCGCCAGCAGCCAGGCCTTAAGGACGGATACCTACGAGCAGTACTTC. Translating it yields CASSQALRTDTYEQYF.

As for this clone: At one end the junction does not follow the germline gene, possibly because of a read error. The chain employs TRBV30 and TRBJ2-7; 10 positions match TRBD2. Germline CDR1 and CDR2: GTSNPN and SVGIG (reference sequence). This CDR3 contains 13 residues. CDR3 residues: CAWSSSGSGVGNF. For the CDR3, the DNA is TGTGCCTGGAGCTCTAGCGGGAGTGGTGTGGGTAACTTC.

The rearrangement links TRBV6-1 to TRBJ1-1; 10 bases fit TRBD1. The V and J ends lost 6 bases and 1 base, in that order; junction bases with no gene match: 5. From germline, CDR1 is MNHNS and CDR2 SASEGT. CDR3 size: 15 residues. The CDR3 sequence: CASRTGGEGNTEAFF. In DNA, the CDR3 is TGTGCCAGCAGGACAGGGGGCGAAGGGAACACTGAAGCTTTCTTT.

A note on this clone: This likely came from a read error, as a far larger clone is one base away. The V call is TRBV5-8, the J call TRBJ2-3; D is undetermined. Germline V CDR1 and CDR2: SGHTS, YDEGEE. CDR3 length: 14 amino acids. V was trimmed by 0 bases and J by 6 bases, leaving 11 bases between them. The CDR3 loop reads CASSLEWLEDTQYF. The CDR3 nucleotides read TGTGCCAGCAGCTTGGAATGGTTGGAGGATACGCAGTATTTT.

V and J are TRBV4-1 and TRBJ2-1; 11 nucleotides agree with TRBD2. The CDR3 length is 20 residues. Germline V gene lookup returns CDR1 MGHRA and CDR2 YSYEKL. The junction had 12 bases not matched to a gene; V was cut back by 2 bases and J by 0 bases. As DNA, the CDR3 is TGCGCCAGCAGCCAACGTGGTAGCGGGGGGGCTATAAGCTCCTACAATGAGCAGTTCTTC. It specifies CASSQRGSGGAISSYNEQFF.

The chain links TRBV20-1 to TRBJ1-2; D is unclear. Trimming left V 4 bases short and J 7 bases short, with 7 bases between. The CDR3 loop spans 10 amino acids. Germline V lookup: CDR1 DFQATT, CDR2 SNEGSKA (reference sequence). Written as DNA, the CDR3 is TGCAGTGCTATCGATCGTGGCTACACCTTC. Amino acid sequence: CSAIDRGYTF.

The rearrangement links TRBV19 to TRBJ2-1; maybe TRBD1 (6 bases). Trimming took 5 bases from V and 10 from J, leaving 21 bases between them. CDR3 size: 15 residues. Germline V gives CDR1 LNHDA, CDR2 SQIVND (reference sequence). This chain's CDR3 is CASSPGQTSLSEQFF. The CDR3 coding sequence is TGTGCCAGTAGTCCAGGACAGACCTCTCTGTCGGAGCAGTTCTTC.